Listed below are T cell receptor beta chains from one sample, sequenced in a study of cytomegalovirus exposure and HLA in healthy donors. Assay used: immunoSEQ multiplex PCR; TCRdb lists only in-frame clones, some missing. The sample records about 220,000 clones, over 65% being singletons. Sequenced sample: PBMCs. Every receptor here comes from a man between 18 and 35 years old in good health and CMV-seronegative. Both conserved end residues are part of each CDR3. The D gene is left open where the match is weak. Clone sizes are given selectively: once, few, many, or a class where the clone is expanded.

cdr3_aa,cdr3_nt,d_call,clone_size,v_call,cdr3_length,j_call
CASSDSTGMNTEAFF,TGTGCCAGCAGTGACTCGACAGGGATGAACACTGAAGCTTTCTTT,TRBD1,once,TRBV25-1,15,TRBJ1-1
CASSDSHLAFF,TGTGCCAGCAGCGATTCACATTTAGCCTTCTTC,.,.,TRBV2,11,TRBJ2-1
CASRQGSSYEQYF,TGTGCCAGCAGGCAGGGTAGCTCCTACGAGCAGTACTTC,.,.,TRBV28,13,TRBJ2-7
CASSSYNEQFF,TGTGCCAGCAGCTCATACAATGAGCAGTTCTTC,.,.,TRBV5-4,11,TRBJ2-1
CASSLGIGQDGYTF,TGTGCCAGCAGCTTGGGCATCGGACAGGATGGCTACACCTTC,TRBD1,.,TRBV5-4,14,TRBJ1-2
CSVEDDRDEQYF,TGCAGCGTTGAAGACGACCGGGACGAGCAGTACTTC,.,.,TRBV29-1,12,TRBJ2-7
CASSLAGPRGAEAFF,TGTGCCAGCAGCTTAGCGGGCCCCCGGGGAGCTGAAGCTTTCTTT,.,.,TRBV7-9,15,TRBJ1-1
CSVVVFGSSYEQYF,TGCAGCGTTGTAGTTTTCGGTAGCTCCTACGAGCAGTACTTC,.,.,TRBV29-1,14,TRBJ2-7
CASSPPGLAGGSYNEQFF,TGTGCCAGCTCACCACCGGGACTAGCGGGAGGATCCTACAATGAGCAGTTCTTC,TRBD2,.,TRBV18,18,TRBJ2-1
CAISGTTSGRRHEQFF,TGTGCCATCAGTGGAACCACTAGCGGGAGAAGACATGAGCAGTTCTTC,TRBD2,few,TRBV10-3,16,TRBJ2-1
CASSPFYSPEAFF,TGTGCCAGCAGCCCGTTCTACAGTCCTGAAGCTTTCTTT,.,.,TRBV5-8,13,TRBJ1-1
CASSPVDSGKLFF,TGCGCCAGCAGCCCCGTCGACTCGGGAAAACTGTTTTTT,.,.,TRBV4-1,13,TRBJ1-4
CASSYALAGVADTQYF,TGTGCCAGCAGTTACGCACTAGCGGGAGTGGCCGATACGCAGTATTTT,TRBD2,.,TRBV6-5,16,TRBJ2-3
CASSARAGDYEQYF,TGTGCCAGCAGTGCCCGAGCGGGAGACTACGAGCAGTACTTC,TRBD2,.,TRBV28,14,TRBJ2-7
CASSQGRRTYNEQFF,TGTGCCAGCAGCCAAGGACGGAGGACTTACAATGAGCAGTTCTTC,.,.,TRBV6-6,15,TRBJ2-1
CASSTWTGKYNEQFF,TGTGCCAGCAGCACCTGGACAGGAAAATACAATGAGCAGTTCTTC,.,.,TRBV21-1,15,TRBJ2-1
CASSLRQGSNEQFF,TGTGCTAGCAGCTTACGGCAGGGCTCGAATGAGCAGTTCTTC,.,.,TRBV7-7,14,TRBJ2-1